One sample yielded the 7 T cell receptor beta chains listed below, sequenced in a study of blood T cell repertoires in COVID-19. Repertoires were generated with immunoSEQ multiplex PCR, while TCRdb's copy carries only in-frame clones and drops some. Of approximately 280,000 clones listed, approximately 90% are singletons. Sequenced: PBMCs or T cells enriched from blood (not recorded which). These receptor sequences come from a middle-aged woman who had recovered from COVID-19.

The V and J genes are TRBV19 and TRBJ2-7, with 8 nucleotides matching TRBD1. The length of the CDR3 is 14 residues. J lost 2 bases, V lost 5 bases, and 5 bases had no gene match. Germline V CDR1 and CDR2: LNHDA, SQIVND (reference sequence). CDR3: CASSSSTGAYEQYF. Here the CDR3 DNA reads TGTGCCAGTAGTTCCTCGACAGGGGCCTACGAGCAGTACTTC. The entire variable domain, with the rest obtained from reference TRBV19 and TRBJ2-7, is as follows: DGGITQSPKYLFRKEGQNVTLSCEQNLNHDAMYWYRQDPGQGLRLIYYSQIVNDFQKGDIAEGYSVSREKKESFPLTVTSAQKNPTAFYLCASSSSTGAYEQYFGPGTRLTVT.

Only one count was recorded for this clone. This chain links TRBV19 with TRBJ1-5; weak D call: TRBD1 (6 bases). V was pared by 0 bases and J by 6 bases, with 12 bases between. The CDR3 length is 15 residues. Germline CDR1 is LNHDA and CDR2 is SQIVND (reference sequence). The CDR3 spells CASSIDLQGGQPQHF. CDR3 coding DNA: TGTGCCAGTAGTATAGATCTACAGGGTGGTCAGCCCCAGCATTTT.

This clone showed up just once. The V and J genes are TRBV6-5 and TRBJ1-5; weak D call: TRBD1 (5 bases). CDR1 and CDR2 (germline): MNHEY, SVGAGI. Trimming pared 10 bases from V and 2 bases from J, leaving 12 bases between. The CDR3 runs to 13 residues. CDR3 sequence (DNA): TGTGCCACGCGGGGCGCGGGCAATCAGCCCCAGCATTTT. It encodes CATRGAGNQPQHF.

The genes are TRBV5-1 and TRBJ2-4, with D tentatively TRBD1 (6 bases). The V end lost 2 bases, the J end lost 1 base, and 10 bases lay between the germline ends. This CDR3 has 15 residues. Germline V gene lookup returns CDR1 SGHRS and CDR2 YFSETQ. The CDR3 loop reads CASSLTGSAKNIQYF. For the CDR3, the DNA is TGCGCCAGCAGCTTAACAGGGAGTGCCAAAAACATTCAGTACTTC.

On this clone: Additional DNA sequences in this sample encode the identical CDR3. The chain links TRBV5-1 to TRBJ1-3; possible D gene TRBD1, 5 bases. V lost 0 bases and J lost 4, with 8 bases in between. Germline CDR1 reads SGHRS; CDR2 reads YFSETQ. CDR3 length equals 14 residues. The CDR3 is CASSLEGSGNTIYF. The DNA for the CDR3 is TGCGCCAGCAGCTTGGAGGGGTCGGGAAACACCATATATTTT.

This clone was seen only a few times. CDR3 DNA: TGTGCCAGCAGCCATCAGGGCACCCCCGAGCAGTACTTC. Its translation: CASSHQGTPEQYF. The chain recombines TRBV2 with TRBJ2-7, with TRBD1 as a possible D gene (5 bases). The germline V gene encodes CDR1 SNHLY and CDR2 FYNNEI. Trimming pared 6 bases from V and 6 bases from J, leaving 15 bases between. CDR3 length: 13 amino acids.

This sequence joins TRBV7-2 and TRBJ2-2, with D perhaps TRBD1 (5 bases). Germline CDR1 and CDR2: SGHTA and FQGNSA. V was clipped by 4 bases and J by 6 bases, with 18 bases between them. CDR3 length equals 16 residues. Here the CDR3 DNA reads TGTGCCAGCAGCTATTCAGGGTCTGGTGTACCCGGGGAGCTGTTTTTT. This sequence encodes CASSYSGSGVPGELFF.